The source of this T cell receptor beta chain is a study of CD8+CD57+ T cells in acquired aplastic anemia (dated by TCRdb to 2017 to 2018). Some background on the complete study: DNA extracted from sorted CD4+ and CD8+ cells had a mean of about 3.2 ug, with a range of about 0.19 to 30 ug. CD8+CD57+ expansion was defined as a frequency above the mean frequency observed in healthy subjects. Broader findings and caveats from the paper: Although some 28 CD8+ CDR3 sequences were shared by patients and controls, these sequences appeared highly expressed in patients and within the immunodominant clones of patients. CD8+ Simpson's diversity did not differ significantly between patients and healthy controls (P=0.060).

The CDR3 numbers 14 residues from cysteine through phenylalanine. Of all the DNA, just the CDR3 is kept, 42 bases in frame from base 1. From a lookup of the germline V gene, CDR1 and CDR2 are SNHLY and FYNNEI. V and J are truncated by 6 bases and 2 bases respectively, leaving an intervening sequence of 10 bases. This clonotype was detected a few times. Its antigen is currently not known. No much larger clone exists at a distance of one base, and base qualities are not known. Expansion of CD8+CD57+ cells had been shown by flow cytometry in the patients chosen for sequencing. All patients had severe acquired aplastic anemia diagnosed by International Study of Aplastic Anemia and Agranulocytosis and Camitta criteria. No patient had received any therapy when blood was sampled. The study deep-sequenced TCR repertoires of sorted CD4+ and CD8+ blood T cells from severe aplastic anemia patients and healthy subjects. Patients were enrolled under clinicaltrials.gov protocols 00001620, 01623167, 00001397, 00071045, 00081523 and 00961064 in the USA. Ficoll-Paque density gradient centrifugation was used to isolate peripheral blood mononuclear cells. Before DNA was extracted, CD4+ and CD8+ T cells were sorted using either FACS or magnetic beads.

Profiling of TCR beta VDJ combinations and CDR3 sequences used genomic DNA as the template. An Illumina HiSeq 2000 was used for TCR repertoire sequencing. The study's processing was this. TRBV/TRBJ rearrangement plots, CDR3 size and DJ length profiles, and Simpson's diversity index were used to evaluate the repertoires. The most abundant DNA sequence in the deep sequencing data was defined as the immunodominant clone. CDR3 amino acid sequences were checked for sharing across subjects and were also compared against the VDJdb database and published repertoires. TCRdb reran the public reads through fastp at Q25 and MiXCR, keeping productive beta chains. Here each entry gathers all rows of one CDR3 protein and keeps the most common genes and DNA. What appears here as the V and J calls and clone size reflects TCRdb's work, not the paper's. Here the sample has about 160,000 distinct CDR3 sequences; about 70% occur a single time. Under 60% of the sample belongs to the ten largest clones.

Material for sequencing was sorted CD4+, CD8+, or CD8+CD57+ T cells (not recorded which) from PBMCs. The TCR sequence derives from a human donor with aplastic anemia. The chain is encoded by TRBV2 joined to TRBJ2-2, with a tentative D gene TRBD1 over 6 matching bases. The CDR3 reads as follows: CASRAGTNTGELFF. The nucleotide sequence is TGTGCCAGCAGGGCCGGGACAAACACCGGGGAGCTGTTTTTT. This CDR3, with the reference TRBV2 and TRBJ2-2 proteins standing in past its ends, gives the full variable domain EPEVTQTPSHQVTQMGQEVILRCVPISNHLYFYWYRQILGQKVEFLVSFYNNEISEKSEIFDDQFSVERPDGSNFTLKIRSTKLEDSAMYFCASRAGTNTGELFFGEGSRLTVL.